One and the same sample provided the 16 T cell receptor beta chains below, sequenced in a study of shared clonotypes between healthy human individuals. The table came from immunoSEQ multiplex PCR; TCRdb's copy has only in-frame clones and leaves some out. In the table there are hundreds of thousands of clones, 74% of which are singletons. Sequenced input: memory CD4+ T cells sorted from blood. Indicated subset: CD45RA-negative fraction. The source of these receptors is a man aged 25-40 years in good health.

The chain carries TRBV19 and TRBJ1-2, with 8 bases fitting TRBD1. Trimming at V came to 7 bases and at J to 8 bases, leaving 18 bases not matched to a gene. CDR3 length: 16 residues. From germline, CDR1 is LNHDA and CDR2 SQIVND (reference sequence). CDR3 sequence (DNA): TGTGCCAGTAACGACGCCGGCGGACAGGGTGGAAAGGGCTACACCTTC. It specifies CASNDAGGQGGKGYTF.

This chain joins TRBV5-1 and TRBJ2-3, with 9 bases matching TRBD1. There are 17 residues in the CDR3. J lost 2 bases, V lost 4 bases, and 11 bases had no gene match. CDR1 is SGHRS, CDR2 YFSETQ, per germline. The CDR3 loop reads CASSTGTGPPHTDTQYF. The CDR3 bases are TGCGCCAGCAGCACCGGGACAGGGCCACCGCACACAGATACGCAGTATTTT.

The rearrangement joins TRBV28 to TRBJ1-2; no clear D gene. Germline-derived CDR1 and CDR2 are MDHEN and SYDVKM. Trimming pared 1 base from V and 2 bases from J, leaving 8 bases between. The CDR3 has 14 amino acids. CDR3 region: CASSLFAQNYGYTF. The CDR3 nucleotides read TGTGCCAGCAGTTTATTTGCACAAAACTATGGCTACACCTTC.

This chain links TRBV7-9 with TRBJ2-1; D uncertain. This CDR3 contains 13 residues. V lost 1 base to trimming and J lost 5 bases, with 6 bases between them. Looked up from germline, CDR1 is SEHNR and CDR2 is FQNEAQ (reference sequence). Here the CDR3 reads CASSLEQNNEQFF. In DNA, the CDR3 is TGTGCCAGCAGCTTAGAACAAAACAATGAGCAGTTCTTC.

The genes are TRBV5-8 and TRBJ2-7; 7 bases fit TRBD1. Trimming cost V 4 bases and J 6 bases; bases outside gene matches: 7. The length of the CDR3 is 13 residues. CDR1 and CDR2 (germline): SGHTS, YDEGEE. The CDR3 DNA reads TGTGCCAGCAGCGCGACAGGGTCCAGCGAGCAGTACTTC. Translating it yields CASSATGSSEQYF. The full variable domain, rest sourced from reference TRBV5-8 and TRBJ2-7, is EAGVTQSPTHLIKTRGQQATLRCSPISGHTSVYWYQQALGLGLQFLLWYDEGEERNRGNFPPRFSGRQFPNYSSELNVNALELEDSALYLCASSATGSSEQYFGPGTRLTVT.

The J gene is TRBJ2-1, the V gene TRBV10-3, with D possibly being TRBD1 (5 bases). The germline CDR1 and CDR2 sequences are ENHRY and SYGVKD. The CDR3 covers 11 residues. The V gene lost 3 bases and the J gene lost 8 bases, with 5 bases spanning the gap. The CDR3 sequence is CAISDRDEQFF. Written as DNA, the CDR3 is TGTGCCATCAGTGACAGGGATGAGCAGTTCTTC.

J is TRBJ2-7 and V is TRBV18; no clear D gene. This CDR3 is built from 13 residues. Germline V gene data show CDR1 as KGHSH and CDR2 as LQKENI. The V end was cut by 0 bases, the J end by 5 bases, with 8 bases between. Here the CDR3 DNA reads TGTGCCAGCTCACCACCTTTCAGGCACGAGCAGTACTTC. Protein product: CASSPPFRHEQYF.

The rearrangement links TRBV5-1 to TRBJ1-5; D remains unclear. Germline V lookup: CDR1 SGHRS, CDR2 YFSETQ. The V and J ends lost 4 bases and 1 base respectively, with 12 bases between them. This CDR3 comprises 15 residues. CDR3 sequence: CASSPEAGSNQPQHF. The CDR3 region has the DNA TGCGCCAGCAGCCCGGAAGCAGGAAGCAATCAGCCCCAGCATTTT.

The rearrangement links TRBV18 to TRBJ2-5; 7 bases line up with TRBD1. J was trimmed by 3 bases and V by 5 bases; bases with no gene match: 3. This CDR3 is built from 13 residues. Germline CDR1 and CDR2: KGHSH and LQKENI. The CDR3 here is CASSFDREETQYF. The CDR3 DNA follows: TGTGCCAGCTCATTTGACAGGGAAGAGACCCAGTACTTC.

As concerns this clone: A much larger clone lies a single base off, so this may be a read error. The J gene is TRBJ2-3, the V gene TRBV19, with D tentatively TRBD1 (5 bases). CDR1 is LNHDA and CDR2 is SQIVND in the germline V gene (reference sequence). The CDR3 has 15 amino acids. The V and J ends lost 6 bases and 0 bases respectively, with 13 bases between them. The DNA of the CDR3 is TGTGCCAGTAGGGGGCTAGTGACCAGCACAGATACGCAGTATTTT. Protein product: CASRGLVTSTDTQYF.

The rearrangement uses TRBV13 and TRBJ2-1; TRBD1 or TRBD2 may be the D gene (6 bases each). The CDR3 has 15 amino acids. Germline CDR1 and CDR2: PRHDT and FYEKMQ (reference sequence). V was shortened by 4 bases and J by 9 bases, with 19 bases between the two germline ends. As DNA, the CDR3 is TGTGCCAGCAGCTCCGTGTGGAGGGGGTATGCTGAGCAGTTCTTC. It encodes CASSSVWRGYAEQFF.

This clone was observed once. The V call is TRBV28, the J call TRBJ2-7; 9 bases match TRBD1. The CDR3 contains 15 residues. V gave up 7 bases and J gave up 1 base; unmatched junction bases: 8. Germline V lookup: CDR1 MDHEN, CDR2 SYDVKM. The CDR3 sequence: CASTHSTGGSYEQYF. CDR3 sequence (DNA): TGTGCCAGCACTCACTCGACAGGGGGTTCCTACGAGCAGTACTTC.

The gene calls are TRBV28 and TRBJ2-5; weak D call: TRBD1 (6 bases). Trimming pared 3 bases from V and 0 bases from J, leaving 20 bases between. This CDR3 comprises 18 residues. Germline values: CDR1 MDHEN, CDR2 SYDVKM. CDR3 protein: CASSFRPEKDSYQETQYF. Here the CDR3 DNA reads TGTGCCAGCAGTTTTAGGCCCGAAAAGGACAGCTACCAAGAGACCCAGTACTTC.

The V and J genes are TRBV4-3 and TRBJ2-3, with 9 bases identical to TRBD2. The CDR3 consists of 17 residues. Germline V lookup: CDR1 LGHNA, CDR2 YSLEER. Trimming took 0 bases from V and 2 from J; bases not matched to a gene: 6. CDR3 sequence reads: CASSQETTSGLTDTQYF. CDR3 in DNA: TGCGCCAGCAGCCAAGAAACGACTAGCGGCCTCACAGATACGCAGTATTTT.

This clone was observed a few times. The chain combines TRBV7-2 with TRBJ2-1; the match to TRBD1 covers 10 bases. The CDR3 runs 14 residues. V was pared by 7 bases and J by 2 bases, with 2 bases of the junction left unmatched. Germline CDR1 and CDR2: SGHTA and FQGNSA. CDR3 nucleotides: TGTGCCAGCAAAGGACAGGGGGCCTACAATGAGCAGTTCTTC. Translation gives CASKGQGAYNEQFF.

V gene TRBV15 combines with J gene TRBJ2-7, with D perhaps TRBD2 (6 bases). This CDR3 contains 14 residues. Germline V gene data show CDR1 as LNHNV and CDR2 as YYDKDF (reference sequence). The germline V and J ends were trimmed by 0 bases and 4 bases, with 10 bases remaining between them. CDR3 coding DNA: TGTGCCACCAGCAGAGATCTGGAGGGATACGAGCAGTACTTC. This codes for CATSRDLEGYEQYF. The full variable domain, with the rest looked up from reference TRBV15 and TRBJ2-7, is DAMVIQNPRYQVTQFGKPVTLSCSQTLNHNVMYWYQQKSSQAPKLLFHYYDKDFNNEADTPDNFQSRRPNTSFCFLDIRSPGLGDTAMYLCATSRDLEGYEQYFGPGTRLTVT.